Below, one T cell receptor beta chain is given with its context. What it binds is unknown. The CDR3 sequence is 12 residues long. The V and J ends lost 6 bases and 5 bases, in that order; junction bases with no gene match: 5. Germline V gives CDR1 SQVTM, CDR2 ANQGSEA. This sample is part of a study of response to subunit inactivated influenza vaccine. TCRdb reprocessed the RT-PCR reads with MiXCR, giving one entry per CDR3 protein. This table has roughly 500,000 distinct CDR3 sequences, roughly 23% appearing once. Findings and limits, study-wide: It was suggested by the authors that few new T cells are recruited by each seasonal influenza vaccination.

The sequencing here drew on CD4+ T cells sorted from PBMCs, taken less than 6 days after vaccination. The receptor comes from a man between 50 and 59 years old who received an inactivated influenza vaccine. The rearrangement links TRBV29-1 to TRBJ2-5, with 8 nucleotides matching TRBD1. This chain's CDR3 is CSVSQGAETQYF. The DNA of the CDR3 is TGCAGCGTGTCGCAGGGGGCTGAGACCCAGTACTTC.